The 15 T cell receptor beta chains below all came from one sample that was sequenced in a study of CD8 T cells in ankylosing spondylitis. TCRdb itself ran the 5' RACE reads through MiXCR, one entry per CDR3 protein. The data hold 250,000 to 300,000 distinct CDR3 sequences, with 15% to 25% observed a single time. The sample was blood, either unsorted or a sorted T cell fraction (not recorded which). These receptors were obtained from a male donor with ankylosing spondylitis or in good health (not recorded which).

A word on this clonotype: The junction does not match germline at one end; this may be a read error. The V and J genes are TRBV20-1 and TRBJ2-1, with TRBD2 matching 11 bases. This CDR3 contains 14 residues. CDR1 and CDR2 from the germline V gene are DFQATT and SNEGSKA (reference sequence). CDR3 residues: CSAITSGGRDEQFF. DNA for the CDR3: TGCAGCGCTATTACTAGCGGGGGCCGGGATGAGCAGTTCTTC.

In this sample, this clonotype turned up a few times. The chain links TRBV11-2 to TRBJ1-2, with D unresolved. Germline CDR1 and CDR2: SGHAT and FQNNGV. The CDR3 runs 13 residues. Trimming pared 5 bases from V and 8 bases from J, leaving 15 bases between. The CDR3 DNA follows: TGTGCCAGCAGCATCCCAGGACGGCTGGGCTACACCTTC. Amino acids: CASSIPGRLGYTF.

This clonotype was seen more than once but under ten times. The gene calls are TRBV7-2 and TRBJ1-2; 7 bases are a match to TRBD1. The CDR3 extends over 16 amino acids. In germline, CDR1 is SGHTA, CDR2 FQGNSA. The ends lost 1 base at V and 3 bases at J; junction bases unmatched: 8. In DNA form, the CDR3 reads TGTGCCAGCAGCTTAGTATCGGCAGGGGGTTACTATGGCTACACCTTC. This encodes CASSLVSAGGYYGYTF.

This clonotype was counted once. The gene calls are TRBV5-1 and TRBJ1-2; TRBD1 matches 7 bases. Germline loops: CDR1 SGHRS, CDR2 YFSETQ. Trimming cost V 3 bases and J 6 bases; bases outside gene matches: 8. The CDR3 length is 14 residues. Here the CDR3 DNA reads TGCGCCAGCAGCTCGACAGGGATACTCGATGGCTACACCTTC. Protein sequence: CASSSTGILDGYTF.

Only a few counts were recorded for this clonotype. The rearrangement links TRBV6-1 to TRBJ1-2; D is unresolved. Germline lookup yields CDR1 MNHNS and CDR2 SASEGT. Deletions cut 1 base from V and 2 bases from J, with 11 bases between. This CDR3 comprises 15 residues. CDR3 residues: CASSEVRARNYGYTF. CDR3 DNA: TGTGCCAGCAGTGAAGTTCGGGCAAGAAACTATGGCTACACCTTC.

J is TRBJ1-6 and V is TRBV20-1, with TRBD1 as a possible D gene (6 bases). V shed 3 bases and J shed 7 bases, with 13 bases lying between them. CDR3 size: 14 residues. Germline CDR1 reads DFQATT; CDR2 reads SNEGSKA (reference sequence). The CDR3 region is CSASGQGKNSPLHF. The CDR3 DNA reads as TGCAGTGCTAGCGGGCAGGGGAAAAATTCACCCCTCCACTTT.

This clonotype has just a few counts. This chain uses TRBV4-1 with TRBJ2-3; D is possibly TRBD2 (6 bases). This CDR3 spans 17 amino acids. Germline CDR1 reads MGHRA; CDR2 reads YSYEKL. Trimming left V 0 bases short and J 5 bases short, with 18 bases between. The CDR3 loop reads CASSQEFRGRGEDTQYF. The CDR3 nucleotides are TGCGCCAGCAGCCAAGAGTTTCGGGGGAGAGGTGAAGATACGCAGTATTTT.

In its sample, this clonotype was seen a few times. CDR3 DNA: TGTGCCAGCAGCCAAGATCTTGGAGGTGAGCAGTTCTTC. It yields the protein CASSQDLGGEQFF. The rearrangement links TRBV14 to TRBJ2-1, with a weak D call TRBD2 (5 bases). The CDR3 totals 13 residues. Per the germline V gene, CDR1 is SGHDN and CDR2 is FVKESK. V was pared by 0 bases and J by 9 bases, with 9 bases between.

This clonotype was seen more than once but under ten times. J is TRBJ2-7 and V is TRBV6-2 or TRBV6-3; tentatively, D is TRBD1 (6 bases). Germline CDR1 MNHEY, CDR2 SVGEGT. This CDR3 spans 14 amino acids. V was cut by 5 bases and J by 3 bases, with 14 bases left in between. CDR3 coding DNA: TGTGCCAGCAGTCCGGGACAAGCTAACTACGAGCAGTACGTC. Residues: CASSPGQANYEQYV.

CDR3 protein: CASSPLPLGTDTQYF. The CDR3 DNA follows: TGTGCCAGCAGCCCCCTCCCCCTCGGCACAGATACGCAGTATTTT. J is TRBJ2-3 and V is TRBV7-2; D ambiguous. CDR1 is SGHTA and CDR2 is FQGNSA in the germline V gene. The CDR3 is 15 amino acids. Trimming shortened V by 5 bases and J by 1 base, and 13 bases separated the two germline ends.

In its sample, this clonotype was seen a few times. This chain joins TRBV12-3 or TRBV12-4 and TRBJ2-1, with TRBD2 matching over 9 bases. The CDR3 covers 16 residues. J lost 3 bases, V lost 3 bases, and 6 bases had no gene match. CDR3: CASSLFRTSVYNEQFF. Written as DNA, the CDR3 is TGTGCCAGCAGTTTGTTTCGGACTAGCGTCTACAATGAGCAGTTCTTC.

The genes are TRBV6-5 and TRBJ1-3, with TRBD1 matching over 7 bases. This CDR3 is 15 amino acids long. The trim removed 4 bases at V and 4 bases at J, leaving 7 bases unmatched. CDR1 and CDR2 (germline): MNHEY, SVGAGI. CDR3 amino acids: CASSSKTGTGNTIYF. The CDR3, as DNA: TGTGCCAGCAGTTCTAAGACAGGGACCGGAAACACCATATATTTT.

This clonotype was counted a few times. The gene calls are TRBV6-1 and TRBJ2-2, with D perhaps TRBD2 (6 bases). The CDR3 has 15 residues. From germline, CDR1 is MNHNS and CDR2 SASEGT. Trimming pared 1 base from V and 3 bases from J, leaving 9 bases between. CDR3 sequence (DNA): TGTGCCAGCAGTGAAGGGAGGGTATACACCGGGGAGCTGTTTTTT. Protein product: CASSEGRVYTGELFF.

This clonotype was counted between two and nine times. The DNA of the CDR3 is TGCGCCAGCAGCCAAGACCCGGGACAGGGGCTTTGGGAGCAGTACGTC. Its translation is CASSQDPGQGLWEQYV. V gene TRBV4-1 combines with J gene TRBJ2-7, with 10 bases matching TRBD1. CDR1 is MGHRA and CDR2 is YSYEKL in the germline V gene. This CDR3 has 16 amino acids. V was pared by 0 bases and J by 7 bases, with 9 bases of the junction left unmatched.

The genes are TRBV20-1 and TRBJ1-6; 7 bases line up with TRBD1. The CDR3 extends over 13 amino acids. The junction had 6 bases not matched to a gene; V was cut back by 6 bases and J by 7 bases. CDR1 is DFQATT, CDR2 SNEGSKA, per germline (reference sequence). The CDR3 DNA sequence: TGCAGTGCCGACCGGGACAGAAATTCACCCCTCCACTTT. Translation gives CSADRDRNSPLHF.